This record concerns one T cell receptor (beta chain) sequence. Its antigen is not yet known. No clone much larger than this one lies a single base away; base qualities are absent. The germline V end is reduced by 2 bases and the J end by 6 bases; junction bases left unmatched: 11. The CDR3 contains 15 residues, cysteine and phenylalanine counted. The kept DNA is CDR3 alone, 45 bases in frame from the first base. From the germline V gene, CDR1 is SGHDT and CDR2 is YYEEEE. The protocol used for the library was 5' RACE. For sequencing, an Illumina HiSeq 2500 was employed. The second PCR ran for about 7 to 11 cycles and used a J-beta primer mix along with a sample-barcoded 5' primer. Each TCR beta cDNA molecule received a unique molecular identifier from a template-switch 5' adaptor carrying 12 random nucleotides. Each sample yielded at least 3 million CDR3-containing paired-end reads. First-strand cDNA was synthesized from all RNA with the Mint cDNA synthesis kit, primed by a TRBC-specific oligonucleotide. Following uracil-DNA glycosylase treatment, a first 18-cycle PCR with universal primers M1SS and BC2_uni_R was performed on all cDNA. Processing in the source paper ran as follows. For normalization, 1 million high-quality reads were randomly selected from each sample, with every read carrying a distinct molecular identifier. Instead of being binned into consensus sequences, reads with shared molecular identifiers were discarded. CDR3 identification, clonotype clustering and error correction used MiTCR with a Q25 quality threshold and the strictest error-elimination algorithm. Lower-bound total TCR beta diversity was estimated with a nonparametric unseen species model using Euler transformation. TCRdb passed the public sequencing reads through fastp at Q25 and MiXCR, retaining productive beta sequences. Records with the same CDR3 protein are collapsed into one entry carrying the most frequent genes and DNA. The V and J calls here are based on TCRdb, not the publication. The sample table lists roughly 2 million distinct CDR3 sequences, around 48% of them with a count of one. The top ten constitute about 2.1% of the sample.

This sample is drawn from a study of blood T cells in healthy people across ages (dated by TCRdb to about 2015). As for the study more broadly: In model experiments, roughly one uniquely barcoded TCR beta cDNA molecule per two T cells was captured by template switching. The study analyzed two additional independent replicas of 1 million unique cDNA reads from the same blood draw for two donors, one aged 18 to 30 and one aged 80 or older. To track age-related changes in TCR beta repertoire diversity, the study relied on deep sequencing normalized with unique cDNA molecular identifiers. Donors were grouped into four age groups: young (average 16 years), middle-aged (around 39), aged (roughly 62) and long-lived (around 82). To avoid experimental bias, donors of different ages were spread randomly across the sequencing lanes.

On the study overall, not on this receptor specifically: The long-lived group showed more naive CD4+ T cells, fewer expanded clones and increased TCR diversity than the aged group, suggesting age selection. As age increased, observed TCR beta diversity per million T cells dropped in a roughly linear way, and a significant reduction was already evident by age roughly 36. Estimates of total diversity from one million sequenced T cells were regarded as lower bounds and underestimates. There was a strong correlation between observed TCR beta diversity and the percentage of naive T cells measured by flow cytometry. Because the CMV infection status of the donors was unknown, age-related changes in expanded clonotypes may potentially have been confounded. Bulk unsorted PBMC profiling prevented conclusive comparison of naive and antigen-experienced compartments.

The donors were around 39 Caucasian individuals from Russia, aged roughly 6 to 100 years, who were systemically healthy. Approximately 9.3 milliliters of peripheral blood were collected from each donor into EDTA-treated Vacutainer tubes. Ficoll-Paque density-gradient centrifugation was used to isolate PBMCs, with at least 7 million per sample. Total RNA, at least 5 micrograms per sample, was extracted from PBMCs with Trizol reagent. For every donor, flow cytometry on a PBMC aliquot measured the percentage of naive CD45RAhigh/CD27high T cells. The receptor comes from a woman in her thirties or forties in good health. The sequenced material came from blood. The chain employs TRBV5-6 and TRBJ2-7, with 7 bases matching TRBD1. The DNA sequence follows: TGTGCCAGCAGCTTTGGAACCGGGACAGCATCCGAGCAGTACTTC. The resulting protein is CASSFGTGTASEQYF.